These 28 T cell receptor beta chains came from one sample sequenced in a study of OX40 agonist ivuxolimab in advanced cancers. The method was immunoSEQ multiplex PCR; TCRdb's version includes in-frame clones alone and lacks a portion of them. The sample yields about 64,000 clones, less than 95% seen once. The sample consisted of CD4+ or CD8+ T cells sorted from blood, taken in a trial of the OX40 agonist ivuxolimab. All receptors come from an adult with an advanced solid tumor such as melanoma, head and neck, liver or kidney cancer.

CDR3 nucleotide sequence: TGTGCCAGCTCACCACCCCCCGGGCTTTCGGAGCAGTACTTC. Its translation is CASSPPPGLSEQYF. V usage is TRBV18 and J usage is TRBJ2-7, with no clear D. Trimming took off 0 bases at V and 7 bases at J, with 13 bases between the two ends. The CDR3 is 14 residues long. Germline V lookup: CDR1 KGHSH, CDR2 LQKENI.

Turning to this clone: Distinct nucleotide sequences in the sample also encode this CDR3. The V and J genes are TRBV7-2 and TRBJ1-5; the D gene is possibly TRBD1 (6 bases). The length of the CDR3 is 13 residues. Germline-derived CDR1 and CDR2 are SGHTA and FQGNSA. V was cut by 0 bases and J by 7 bases, with 7 bases left in between. The DNA of the CDR3 is TGTGCCAGCAGCTTAGCGACAGGCCAGCCCCAGCATTTT. Protein product: CASSLATGQPQHF.

The chain links TRBV18 to TRBJ2-7, with 7 bases fitting TRBD1. The CDR3 runs 15 residues. The V gene's germline CDR1 is KGHSH and CDR2 LQKENI. The V gene end was trimmed by 0 bases and the J gene end by 7 bases; junction bases not matched to a gene: 9. CDR3 DNA: TGTGCCAGCTCACCACCGGCAGGGGGATTCCGGGAGCAGTACTTC. It encodes CASSPPAGGFREQYF.

The sample holds one count of this clone. The chain combines TRBV12-5 with TRBJ1-1, with a possible D match to TRBD1 (6 bases). This CDR3 spans 16 amino acids. The germline CDR1 and CDR2 sequences are LGHNT and FRNRAP. V lost 0 bases to trimming and J lost 0 bases, with 11 bases between them. The CDR3 DNA follows: TGTGCTAGTGGTTTGGTATTGGGGACACTGAACACTGAAGCTTTCTTT. The encoded protein is CASGLVLGTLNTEAFF.

The chain couples TRBV7-3 to TRBJ2-1; 10 positions agree with TRBD2. Germline V gene sequence: CDR1 SGHTA, CDR2 FQGTGA. The CDR3 spans 16 residues. With 5 bases clipped from V and 8 bases from J, the junction kept 12 bases outside the gene matches. CDR3 in DNA: TGTGCCAGCAGCCCTCACGCTAGCGGGAGTATCTATGAGCAGTTCTTC. Translating it yields CASSPHASGSIYEQFF.

The chain joins TRBV2 to TRBJ2-7; D possibly corresponds to TRBD2 (7 bases). The CDR3 extends over 15 amino acids. Germline V gene lookup returns CDR1 SNHLY and CDR2 FYNNEI. V was clipped by 4 bases and J by 0 bases, with 13 bases between them. The CDR3 DNA follows: TGTGCCAGCAGTGGGGGAGGGGGAAGCTCCTACGAGCAGTACTTC. Its protein product is CASSGGGGSSYEQYF.

This chain links TRBV28 with TRBJ2-3, with 10 bases identical to TRBD1. Trimming took 6 bases from V and 6 from J; bases not matched to a gene: 15. CDR1 is MDHEN and CDR2 is SYDVKM in the germline V gene. The CDR3 sequence is 17 residues long. The CDR3 DNA reads TGTGCCAGCAGGCCCGCGCTAGACAGGGGGCAACGCGATACGCAGTATTTT. It translates to CASRPALDRGQRDTQYF.

A few counts support this clone. V and J are TRBV11-2 and TRBJ1-4; no reliable D call. The CDR3 loop spans 12 amino acids. Looked up from germline, CDR1 is SGHAT and CDR2 is FQNNGV. V was clipped by 5 bases and J by 7 bases, with 8 bases between them. The CDR3 coding sequence is TGTGCCAGCAGCCTATCTGGTGAAAAACTGTTTTTT. It yields the protein CASSLSGEKLFF. The full variable domain, rest sourced from reference TRBV11-2 and TRBJ1-4, is EAGVAQSPRYKIIEKRQSVAFWCNPISGHATLYWYQQILGQGPKLLIQFQNNGVVDDSQLPKDRFSAERLKGVDSTLKIQPAKLEDSAVYLCASSLSGEKLFFGSGTQLSVL.

The V and J genes are TRBV30 and TRBJ1-2, with a weak D call TRBD1 (5 bases). V lost 2 bases and J lost 6, with 10 bases in between. In germline, CDR1 is GTSNPN, CDR2 SVGIG (reference sequence). This CDR3 has 12 amino acids. The CDR3 DNA sequence: TGTGCCTGGAGTACGACAGTGAATGGCTACACCTTC. It yields the protein CAWSTTVNGYTF.

The gene calls are TRBV25-1 and TRBJ1-4; D uncertain. The CDR3 is 12 residues long. In germline, CDR1 is MGHDK, CDR2 SYGVNS. The V gene lost 6 bases and the J gene lost 3 bases, with 5 bases spanning the gap. The CDR3 region is CASRASNEKLFF. DNA of the CDR3: TGTGCCAGCAGGGCCTCTAATGAAAAACTGTTTTTT.

The rearrangement links TRBV28 to TRBJ2-7; D is possibly TRBD2 (6 bases). This CDR3 region has 14 residues. CDR1 MDHEN and CDR2 SYDVKM come from the germline V gene. V dropped 6 bases and J dropped 4 bases, with 16 bases sitting between them. DNA for the CDR3: TGTGCCAGCAGGATTTTGGGACTGCAATACGAGCAGTACTTC. Amino acid sequence: CASRILGLQYEQYF.

This clone was picked up a small number of times. The CDR3 coding sequence is TGTGCCAGCAGTTTATTGATTGGGGCTGCTGGAAACACCATATATTTT. Protein: CASSLLIGAAGNTIYF. The chain recombines TRBV28 with TRBJ1-3; TRBD1 might be the D (5 bases). Germline V gene sequence: CDR1 MDHEN, CDR2 SYDVKM. The CDR3 has 16 amino acids. The ends were cut back, 1 base at V and 2 bases at J, with 12 bases in the middle.

The CDR3 DNA reads TGCGCCAGCAGCTCAGGGTTTAACACAGATACGCAGTATTTT. Amino acid sequence: CASSSGFNTDTQYF. This chain links TRBV5-1 with TRBJ2-3, with a weak D call TRBD1 (5 bases). Germline-derived CDR1 and CDR2 are SGHRS and YFSETQ. V lost 3 bases, J lost 2 bases, and 10 bases lay in between. CDR3 length: 14 residues.

The chain carries TRBV4-1 and TRBJ2-7; D not certain. Germline V gives CDR1 MGHRA, CDR2 YSYEKL. The CDR3 spans 16 residues. V dropped 4 bases and J dropped 7 bases, with 23 bases sitting between them. The CDR3 nucleotides are TGCGCCAGCAGCCTTGACCCCTGGACGGACGTCAGAGAGCAGTACTTC. Its translation is CASSLDPWTDVREQYF.

This rearrangement joins TRBV7-2 to TRBJ2-3; 10 bases are shared with TRBD2. The CDR3 runs 16 residues. The J segment lost 1 base and the V segment lost 4 bases, leaving 5 bases of the junction unmatched. The V gene's germline CDR1 is SGHTA and CDR2 FQGNSA. The CDR3 coding sequence is TGTGCCAGCAGCTCCCTAGCGGGAGTTCGCACAGATACGCAGTATTTT. The encoded protein is CASSSLAGVRTDTQYF.

V usage is TRBV5-4 and J usage is TRBJ2-7, with TRBD1 matching 8 bases. The V and J ends lost 4 bases and 2 bases, in that order; junction bases with no gene match: 8. This CDR3 comprises 15 residues. Germline-derived CDR1 and CDR2 are SGHNT and YYREEE (reference sequence). The CDR3 protein is CASSPGQGSPYEQYF. For the CDR3, the DNA is TGTGCCAGCAGCCCCGGACAGGGATCCCCCTACGAGCAGTACTTC.

This chain joins TRBV11-2 and TRBJ1-4; 7 nucleotides agree with TRBD1. This CDR3 spans 14 amino acids. With 1 base clipped from V and 8 bases from J, the junction kept 4 bases outside the gene matches. Germline V gene data show CDR1 as SGHAT and CDR2 as FQNNGV. The CDR3 spells CASSLGGGGEKLFF. For the CDR3, the DNA is TGTGCCAGCAGCTTAGGAGGGGGCGGGGAAAAACTGTTTTTT.

This clone was observed a few times. V usage is TRBV14 and J usage is TRBJ1-4; 9 nucleotides line up with TRBD1. This CDR3 is 15 amino acids long. Germline V gives CDR1 SGHDN, CDR2 FVKESK. V lost 5 bases to trimming and J lost 6 bases; unmatched junction nucleotides: 7. CDR3 loop: CASSIDRGNDEKLFF. CDR3 coding DNA: TGTGCCAGCAGCATCGACAGGGGGAATGATGAAAAACTGTTTTTT. The variable domain in full, with the rest retrieved from reference TRBV14 and TRBJ1-4, is EAGVTQFPSHSVIEKGQTVTLRCDPISGHDNLYWYRRVMGKEIKFLLHFVKESKQDESGMPNNRFLAERTGGTYSTLKVQPAELEDSGVYFCASSIDRGNDEKLFFGSGTQLSVL.

The chain carries TRBV21-1 and TRBJ2-2; whether TRBD1, the table's D call, matches the DNA was not checked. TRBV21-1 is described as a pseudogene. The CDR3 length is 15 residues. This CDR3 is CASSTTGKDTGELFF. Here the CDR3 DNA reads TGTGCCAGCAGCACAACAGGGAAAGACACCGGGGAGCTGTTTTTT.

This clone was observed a single time. V is TRBV2 and J is TRBJ2-7; no clear D gene. CDR3 size: 15 residues. Germline V lookup: CDR1 SNHLY, CDR2 FYNNEI. Trimming removed 1 base at V and 5 bases at J, with 15 bases between. The DNA of the CDR3 is TGTGCCAGCAGTGAAGACTACTTAAAAAGCCACGAGCAGTACTTC. Protein product: CASSEDYLKSHEQYF. The full variable domain, its missing parts supplied by reference TRBV2 and TRBJ2-7, is EPEVTQTPSHQVTQMGQEVILRCVPISNHLYFYWYRQILGQKVEFLVSFYNNEISEKSEIFDDQFSVERPDGSNFTLKIRSTKLEDSAMYFCASSEDYLKSHEQYFGPGTRLTVT.

The chain has TRBV10-3 and TRBJ2-5; no firm D call. The germline gives CDR1 ENHRY, CDR2 SYGVKD. V lost 4 bases, J lost 5 bases, and 17 bases lay in between. The CDR3 is 15 amino acids. Written as DNA, the CDR3 is TGTGCCATCAGTGCTAGGCTAGTGTCGGGTGAGACCCAGTACTTC. This codes for CAISARLVSGETQYF.

This clone occurred a few times. The CDR3, as DNA: TGTGCCAGCAGTGGGACTAGCGGGAGGGCCGGGAATACGCAGTATTTT. Its translation is CASSGTSGRAGNTQYF. V and J are TRBV28 and TRBJ2-3; 16 bases line up with TRBD2. This CDR3 is 16 amino acids long. Germline assignment: CDR1 MDHEN and CDR2 SYDVKM. After removal of 5 bases from V and 7 bases from J, the junction contained 6 bases not matched to a gene.

A single count supports this clone. The chain combines TRBV13 with TRBJ1-2; a weak D match, TRBD1 (6 bases). The CDR3 runs to 13 residues. Germline V gene sequence: CDR1 PRHDT, CDR2 FYEKMQ (reference sequence). Between the trimmed V and J ends, which lost 5 bases and 2 bases, there was a span of 9 bases. The CDR3 protein is CASSLQGNYGYTF. The CDR3 coding sequence is TGTGCCAGCAGCCTCCAGGGGAACTATGGCTACACCTTC.

The V and J genes are TRBV19 and TRBJ2-5; D gene uncertain. The germline V gene encodes CDR1 LNHDA and CDR2 SQIVND (reference sequence). This CDR3 has 15 amino acids. V lost 6 bases, J lost 5 bases, and 19 bases lay in between. CDR3 nucleotide sequence: TGTGCCAGTAGCCCAAGGGTAGCAGCTTTCGAGACCCAGTACTTC. It specifies CASSPRVAAFETQYF.

The chain is built from TRBV20-1 and TRBJ1-2; D unresolved. Trimming cost V 6 bases and J 4 bases, with 9 bases left between them. The length of the CDR3 is 11 residues. Looked up from germline, CDR1 is DFQATT and CDR2 is SNEGSKA (reference sequence). The CDR3 spells CSATGPYGYTF. As DNA, the CDR3 is TGCAGTGCGACCGGACCCTATGGCTACACCTTC.

The V gene is TRBV5-1, the J gene TRBJ2-5, with D possibly matching TRBD1 (6 bases). With 3 bases removed from V and 5 bases from J, the gap between germline ends came to 17 bases. Germline values: CDR1 SGHRS, CDR2 YFSETQ. The CDR3 length is 15 residues. This CDR3 is CASSSQGGRAETQYF. The CDR3 bases are TGCGCCAGCAGCTCTCAAGGGGGTAGGGCGGAGACCCAGTACTTC.

The V and J genes are TRBV28 and TRBJ1-5; D ambiguous. Trimming took 6 bases from V and 0 from J, leaving 15 bases between them. There are 16 residues in the CDR3. CDR1 is MDHEN, CDR2 SYDVKM, per germline. For the CDR3, the DNA is TGTGCCAGCAGCCCGACCGGTGTTTATAGCAATCAGCCCCAGCATTTT. Its protein product is CASSPTGVYSNQPQHF.

The chain joins TRBV28 to TRBJ1-2; D is undetermined. CDR1 is MDHEN and CDR2 is SYDVKM in the germline V gene. The CDR3 consists of 13 residues. The V gene lost 5 bases and the J gene lost 4 bases, with 11 bases spanning the gap. CDR3 loop: CASSPNRGYGYTF. The DNA of the CDR3 is TGTGCCAGCAGTCCCAATCGGGGCTATGGCTACACCTTC.